Below are 8 T cell receptor beta chains sequenced from a single sample in a study of blood T cell repertoires in COVID-19. The method was immunoSEQ multiplex PCR; TCRdb's version includes in-frame clones alone and lacks a portion of them. This sample has some 530,000 clones; 70% to 90% occur once, and the top ten carry 7% to 10%. The specimen sequenced was PBMCs or T cells enriched from blood (not recorded which). The receptor source for this set is a woman in her fifties or sixties who had recovered from COVID-19.

The chain uses TRBV4-1 and TRBJ1-4; D gene uncertain. Germline CDR1 reads MGHRA; CDR2 reads YSYEKL. V dropped 1 base and J dropped 0 bases, with 12 bases sitting between them. The CDR3 has 17 residues. The CDR3 region has the DNA TGCGCCAGCAGCCAAGTGGCCAGGAGGGCAACTAATGAAAAACTGTTTTTT. Residues: CASSQVARRATNEKLFF.

The chain recombines TRBV11-2 with TRBJ1-6; D remains ambiguous. This CDR3 is built from 13 residues. Per the germline V gene, CDR1 is SGHAT and CDR2 is FQNNGV. V was trimmed by 1 base and J by 7 bases, leaving 5 bases between them. CDR3 coding DNA: TGTGCCAGCAGCTTAGGTCAGAATTCACCCCTCCACTTT. It is translated as CASSLGQNSPLHF.

This rearrangement joins TRBV3-1 (or the pseudogene TRBV3-2) to TRBJ1-3; D unresolved. The CDR3 runs to 14 residues. Germline lookup yields CDR1 LGHDT and CDR2 YNNKEL (reference sequence). Trimming took 2 bases from V and 8 from J, leaving 13 bases between them. CDR3 coding DNA: TGTGCCAGCAGCCAAACCACACGGGAGGACACCATATATTTT. Its translation: CASSQTTREDTIYF.

The gene calls are TRBV11-2 and TRBJ1-2; D perhaps matches TRBD1 (5 bases). V gave up 7 bases and J gave up 0 bases, with 12 bases separating them. The CDR3 has 14 amino acids. Per the germline V gene, CDR1 is SGHAT and CDR2 is FQNNGV. This CDR3 is CASTIRQTNYGYTF. The DNA of the CDR3 is TGTGCCAGCACCATAAGACAGACTAACTATGGCTACACCTTC.

The chain joins TRBV6-5 to TRBJ2-7; the D gene is possibly TRBD1 (6 bases). This CDR3 contains 13 residues. Trimming stripped 8 bases from V and 1 base from J, with 12 bases between. Germline V gene lookup returns CDR1 MNHEY and CDR2 SVGAGI. This CDR3 reads CASLKTGSYEQYF. The CDR3 nucleotides read TGTGCCAGCTTGAAGACAGGATCCTACGAGCAGTACTTC.

The genes are TRBV3-1 (or the pseudogene TRBV3-2) and TRBJ2-2; no firm D call. V gave up 2 bases and J gave up 1 base, with 11 bases separating them. CDR1 LGHDT and CDR2 YNNKEL come from the germline V gene (reference sequence). The CDR3 has 16 amino acids. As DNA, the CDR3 is TGTGCCAGCAGCCAACAGTGGGCAGAGAACACCGGGGAGCTGTTTTTT. It codes for CASSQQWAENTGELFF.

This chain uses TRBV2 with TRBJ1-5, with D perhaps matching TRBD1 (5 bases). Per germline, CDR1 SNHLY and CDR2 FYNNEI. The ends were cut back, 6 bases at V and 2 bases at J, with 11 bases in the middle. CDR3 size: 14 residues. The CDR3 is CASSLLQGNQPQHF. Written as DNA, the CDR3 is TGTGCCAGCAGCCTTTTACAGGGCAATCAGCCCCAGCATTTT.

This clone was detected a few times. CDR3 DNA sequence: TGTGCCAGCAGCCAAACCGGACAGAATCAGCCCCAGCATTTT. Amino acids: CASSQTGQNQPQHF. J is TRBJ1-5 and V is TRBV3-1 (or the pseudogene TRBV3-2); a possible D gene is TRBD1 (6 bases). The CDR3 consists of 14 residues. Germline V gene lookup returns CDR1 LGHDT and CDR2 YNNKEL (reference sequence). The V and J ends lost 2 bases and 4 bases respectively, with 9 bases between them.